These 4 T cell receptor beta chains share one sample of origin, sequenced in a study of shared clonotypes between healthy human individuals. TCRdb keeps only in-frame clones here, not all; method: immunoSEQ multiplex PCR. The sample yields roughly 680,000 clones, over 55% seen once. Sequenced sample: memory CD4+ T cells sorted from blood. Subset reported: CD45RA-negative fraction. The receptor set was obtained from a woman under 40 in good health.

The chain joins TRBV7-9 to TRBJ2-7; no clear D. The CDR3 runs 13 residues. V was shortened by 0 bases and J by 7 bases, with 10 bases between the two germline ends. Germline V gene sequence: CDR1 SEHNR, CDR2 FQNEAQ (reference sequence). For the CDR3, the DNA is TGTGCCAGCAGCTTAGCGGGCCTAGTAGAGCAGTACTTC. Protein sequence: CASSLAGLVEQYF.

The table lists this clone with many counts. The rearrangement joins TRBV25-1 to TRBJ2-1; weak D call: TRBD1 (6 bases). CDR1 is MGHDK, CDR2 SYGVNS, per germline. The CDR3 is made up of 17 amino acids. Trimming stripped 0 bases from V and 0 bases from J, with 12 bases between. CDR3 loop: CASSEYGQQSSYNEQFF. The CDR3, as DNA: TGTGCCAGCAGTGAATACGGACAGCAAAGCTCCTACAATGAGCAGTTCTTC.

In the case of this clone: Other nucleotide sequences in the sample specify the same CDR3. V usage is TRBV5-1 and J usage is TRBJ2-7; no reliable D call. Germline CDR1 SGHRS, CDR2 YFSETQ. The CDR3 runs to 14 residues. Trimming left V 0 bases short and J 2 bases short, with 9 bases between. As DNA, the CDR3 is TGCGCCAGCAGCTTGGGGACCACGACCTACGAGCAGTACTTC. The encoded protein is CASSLGTTTYEQYF.

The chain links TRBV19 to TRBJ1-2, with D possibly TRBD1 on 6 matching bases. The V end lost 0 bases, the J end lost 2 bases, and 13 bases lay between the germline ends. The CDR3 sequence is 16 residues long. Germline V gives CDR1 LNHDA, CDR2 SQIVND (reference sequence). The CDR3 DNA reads TGTGCCAGTAGTATAGACGAGGGACATAGCAACTATGGCTACACCTTC. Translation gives CASSIDEGHSNYGYTF.